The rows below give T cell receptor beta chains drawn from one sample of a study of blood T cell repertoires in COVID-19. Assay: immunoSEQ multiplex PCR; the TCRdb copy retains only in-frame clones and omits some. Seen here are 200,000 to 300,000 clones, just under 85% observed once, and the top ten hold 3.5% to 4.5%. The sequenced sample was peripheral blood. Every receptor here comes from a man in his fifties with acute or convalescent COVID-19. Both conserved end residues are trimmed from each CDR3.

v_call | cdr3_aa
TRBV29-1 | SVERSGGTTDTQY
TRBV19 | ASSTRTARASPLH
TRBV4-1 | ASSQVPGGSYNEQF
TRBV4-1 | ASSHSFFGTGDYEQY
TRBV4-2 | ASSQDLLAAGRGNTQY
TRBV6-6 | ASSYPGQGFTGELF
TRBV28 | ASSSLYGYT
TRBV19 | ASSPLVTSVNNEQF
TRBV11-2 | ASSLDSRANTEAF
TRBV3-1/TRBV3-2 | ASSQSFGLYEQY
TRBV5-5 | ASSPDTNYGYT
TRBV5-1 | ASSSGQGASYT
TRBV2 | ASSEGTGQHYGYT
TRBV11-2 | ASSLGQSSYNEQF
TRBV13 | ASSTGQATEAF
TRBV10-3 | AISETGYGYT
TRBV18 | ASSPEAGGGEQY
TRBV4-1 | ASSQFFSGGRNQPQH
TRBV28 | ASSLPEETQY
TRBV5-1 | ASSPRDGGTGDYEQY
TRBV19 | ASTSGFGTEAF
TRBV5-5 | ASSFPPGPYSGNTIY
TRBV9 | ASSLGASGTYEQY
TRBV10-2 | ASRQGGGTDTQY
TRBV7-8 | ASSRRTGVPLEQY